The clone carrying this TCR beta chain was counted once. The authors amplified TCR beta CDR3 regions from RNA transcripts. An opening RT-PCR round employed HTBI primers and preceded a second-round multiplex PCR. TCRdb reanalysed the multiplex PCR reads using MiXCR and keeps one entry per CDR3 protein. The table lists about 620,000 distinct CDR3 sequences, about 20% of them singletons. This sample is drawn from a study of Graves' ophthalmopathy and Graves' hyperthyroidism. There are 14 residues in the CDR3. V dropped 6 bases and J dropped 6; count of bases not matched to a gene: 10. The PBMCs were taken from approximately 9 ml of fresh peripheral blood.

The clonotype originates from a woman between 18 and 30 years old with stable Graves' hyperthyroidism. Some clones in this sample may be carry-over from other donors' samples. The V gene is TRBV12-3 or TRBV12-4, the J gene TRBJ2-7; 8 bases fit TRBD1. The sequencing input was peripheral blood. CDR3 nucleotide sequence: TGTGCCAGCAGGCAAACAGGGGGGATCTTCGAGCAGTACTTC. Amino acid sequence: CASRQTGGIFEQYF.